A selection of T cell receptor beta chains follows, all from one sample in a study of blood T cell repertoires in COVID-19. Clones were sequenced by immunoSEQ multiplex PCR, and TCRdb holds only the in-frame ones, with some missing. The repertoire includes approximately 180,000 clones, around 90% of them detected once, and 0.45% to 0.65% sits in the top ten. Material for sequencing was peripheral blood. Source of these receptors: a man aged 50 to 60 with acute or convalescent COVID-19. Each CDR3 is given with its conserved first and last residue. The D gene is left open where the match is weak. Only part of the rows carry a size: once, few, many, or a class if the clone is expanded.

size	V	J	D	DNA	CDR3
-	TRBV6-5	TRBJ1-6	TRBD1	TGTGCCAGCAGACAGGGGACAGGATCACCCCTCCACTTT	CASRQGTGSPLHF
few	TRBV19	TRBJ1-4	-	TGTGCCAGTAACGTAGGGGGTTCTAATGAAAAACTGTTTTTT	CASNVGGSNEKLFF
-	TRBV19	TRBJ2-7	TRBD1	TGTGCCAGTAGTATGGATCGGACAGGGGCCTACGAGCAGTACTTC	CASSMDRTGAYEQYF
-	TRBV7-3	TRBJ2-7	-	TGTGCCAGCAGCCGGACAGACTACGAGCAGTACTTC	CASSRTDYEQYF
-	TRBV5-8	TRBJ1-6	-	TGTGCCAGCAGCTGGACAGCCGTCTCCTATAATTCACCCCTCCACTTT	CASSWTAVSYNSPLHF
once	TRBV7-9	TRBJ1-1	-	TGTGCCAGCAGCCAAACACAGAACACTGAAGCTTTCTTT	CASSQTQNTEAFF
-	TRBV14	TRBJ2-6	TRBD1	TGTGCCAGCAGCCAAGTGAATCACAGGGGCTCTGGGGCCAACGTCCTGACTTTC	CASSQVNHRGSGANVLTF
once	TRBV12-3/TRBV12-4	TRBJ2-1	TRBD1	TGTGCCAGCAGTTCGGACAGGGTGGCGTTCTTC	CASSSDRVAFF
-	TRBV19	TRBJ2-5	TRBD1	TGTGCCAGTTCCAACCTACAGGGGATGGAGACCCAGTACTTC	CASSNLQGMETQYF
-	TRBV3-1/TRBV3-2	TRBJ2-5	-	TGTGCCAGCAGCCCCCTATCGTGGGGGGTACGAGAGACCCAGTACTTC	CASSPLSWGVRETQYF
-	TRBV30	TRBJ1-3	TRBD1	TGTGCCTGGAGTGTAGATTGGGACAGGGTATCGGGAAACACCATATATTTT	CAWSVDWDRVSGNTIYF
-	TRBV10-3	TRBJ1-3	-	TGTGCCATCAGGGACAGCTCTGGAAACACCATATATTTT	CAIRDSSGNTIYF
-	TRBV23-1	TRBJ1-6	-	TGCGCCAGCAGTCTAAACGGGTGGGACATGGATAATTCACCCCTCCACTTT	CASSLNGWDMDNSPLHF
-	TRBV5-1	TRBJ2-5	-	TGCGCCAGCAGACCCGGCGGGGGCAGGTCGGAGACCCAGTACTTC	CASRPGGGRSETQYF
-	TRBV29-1	TRBJ2-3	-	TGCAGCGTTGCCCTCGGGTCTAGCACAGATACGCAGTATTTT	CSVALGSSTDTQYF
-	TRBV4-1	TRBJ2-5	TRBD2	TGCGCCAGCAGCCAAGATCAGTTGCTAGCGGGAGGCAGCCAAGAGACCCAGTACTTC	CASSQDQLLAGGSQETQYF
once	TRBV20-1	TRBJ2-1	-	TGCAGTGCCCGTTCCTACAATGAGCAGTTCTTC	CSARSYNEQFF
-	TRBV11-2	TRBJ2-1	TRBD2	TGTGCCAGCAGCTTAGCCGGACTAGCGGGAGGGTTCTTC	CASSLAGLAGGFF
-	TRBV29-1	TRBJ2-3	TRBD2	TGCAGCGTTGTTATAGGAGGGCTAGCGGATATCACAGATACGCAGTATTTT	CSVVIGGLADITDTQYF
few	TRBV19	TRBJ2-6	TRBD1	TGTGCCAGTAGTATCTGGGGACAGGGGACCTCTGGGGCCAACGTCCTGACTTTC	CASSIWGQGTSGANVLTF
-	TRBV9	TRBJ2-5	-	TGTGCCAGCAGCGTAGGCGGGGAAGGGGAGACCCAGTACTTC	CASSVGGEGETQYF
-	TRBV7-9	TRBJ2-5	TRBD2	TGTGCCAGCGGATTAGCGGGAGCGCGAGAGACCCAGTACTTC	CASGLAGARETQYF
-	TRBV25-1	TRBJ2-3	TRBD1	TGTGCCAGCAGTGTCCGGACAGGGAGGGATACGCAGTATTTT	CASSVRTGRDTQYF
-	TRBV7-6	TRBJ2-5	-	TGTGCCAGCAGCTTAGAAGGACGCGCGGCGGGAAAAGAGACCCAGTACTTC	CASSLEGRAAGKETQYF
-	TRBV18	TRBJ2-5	-	TGTGCCAGCTCACTTAGCAAAGAGACCCAGTACTTC	CASSLSKETQYF
-	TRBV7-2	TRBJ1-1	-	TGTGCCAGCAGCTTAGTGGCAGGGTATGCGAACACTGAAGCTTTCTTT	CASSLVAGYANTEAFF
-	TRBV13	TRBJ2-5	TRBD2	TGTGCCAGCAGCACCCGAACGACTAGCGGGGGGGTAACCCAGTACTTC	CASSTRTTSGGVTQYF
few	TRBV5-5	TRBJ2-3	TRBD2	TGTGCCAGCAGTAGGACTAGCTGGTCCCTCACAGATACGCAGTATTTT	CASSRTSWSLTDTQYF
-	TRBV3-1/TRBV3-2	TRBJ2-7	-	TGTGCCAGCAGCCAAGAAAGTCGGGAGCAGTACTTC	CASSQESREQYF
once	TRBV7-8	TRBJ2-3	TRBD1	TGTGCCAGCAGCCTACCATTGACAGGGGCTAGCACAGATACGCAGTATTTT	CASSLPLTGASTDTQYF
-	TRBV9	TRBJ2-5	TRBD2	TGTGCCAGCAGCGTAGGGAGTGCGGGGCGGGGGGCCGAAGAGACCCAGTACTTC	CASSVGSAGRGAEETQYF
-	TRBV19	TRBJ1-5	TRBD1	TGTGCCAGTAGGGGACAGGGGGGCAATCAGCCCCAGCATTTT	CASRGQGGNQPQHF
-	TRBV28	TRBJ2-1	-	TGTGCCAGCAGTTATGAGGGATGGGCCAATGAGCAGTTCTTC	CASSYEGWANEQFF
-	TRBV2	TRBJ2-3	-	TGTGCCAGCAGTGTAGAGGAGCTATTTGGCACAGATACGCAGTATTTT	CASSVEELFGTDTQYF
-	TRBV10-3	TRBJ1-1	-	TGTGCCATCAGTACTACAACCCCGACAGGAACCAAACGCACTGAAGCTTTCTTT	CAISTTTPTGTKRTEAFF
-	TRBV5-4	TRBJ1-1	-	TGTGCCAGCAGCCTGGGCCGGGATTTGAACACTGAAGCTTTCTTT	CASSLGRDLNTEAFF
-	TRBV9	TRBJ2-3	TRBD1	TGTGCCAGCAGCACCCGGGACAGGAGTCCATCTAGCACAGATACGCAGTATTTT	CASSTRDRSPSSTDTQYF
-	TRBV6-1	TRBJ2-1	-	TGTGCCAGCAGCCCCCAGGGGGGAGATGAGCAGTTCTTC	CASSPQGGDEQFF
-	TRBV18	TRBJ1-3	-	TGTGCCAGCTCACCGCGGACTCGCTCTGGGAACACCATATATTTT	CASSPRTRSGNTIYF
once	TRBV27	TRBJ2-2	TRBD2	TGTGCCAGCAGTTTAATTAGCGGGAGTGCCGGGACCGGGGAGCTGTTTTTT	CASSLISGSAGTGELFF
-	TRBV7-3	TRBJ2-2	TRBD1	TGTGCCAGCAGCGGGACAGGGGGTACCGGGGAGCTGTTTTTT	CASSGTGGTGELFF
-	TRBV6-2/TRBV6-3	TRBJ2-3	TRBD2	TGTGCCAGCAGTTACGAACTGTTGGGACTAGCGGGAGAGGGGGGCACAGATACGCAGTATTTT	CASSYELLGLAGEGGTDTQYF
-	TRBV28	TRBJ1-2	-	TGTGCCACCCAAAAGAGTACGCGGGGGCGCTACACCTTC	CATQKSTRGRYTF
-	TRBV6-5	TRBJ1-4	TRBD1	TGTGCCAGCAGTTACTCGTGGGGACAGGGACTGAAACTGTTTTTT	CASSYSWGQGLKLFF
-	TRBV10-3	TRBJ1-1	-	TGTGCCATCAGTGGAGGGTCAATGAACACTGAAGCTTTCTTT	CAISGGSMNTEAFF
-	TRBV25-1	TRBJ1-1	TRBD1	TGTGCCAGCAGTGTCACCCAACCAAGGGGGCGGAACACTGAAGCTTTCTTT	CASSVTQPRGRNTEAFF
-	TRBV9	TRBJ1-1	-	TGTGCCAGCAGCGGAGGGGGGGCGTTGTTTCCTGAAGCTTTCTTT	CASSGGGALFPEAFF
once	TRBV2	TRBJ2-7	TRBD2	TGTGCCAGCAGCGGCCTGGCGGGAGGGAACTACGAGCAGTACTTC	CASSGLAGGNYEQYF
-	TRBV27	TRBJ2-1	TRBD2	TGTGCCAGCAGCTCCAGCCAGGGACTAGCTTACTACAATGAGCAGTTCTTC	CASSSSQGLAYYNEQFF
few	TRBV15	TRBJ1-1	-	TGTGCCACCAGCAGAGATAAGGGGCGGAAAGAAGCTTTCTTT	CATSRDKGRKEAFF
-	TRBV5-1	TRBJ2-1	TRBD2	TGCGCCAGCAGCACCAGCGGGGCCCCCATGAATGAGCAGTTCTTC	CASSTSGAPMNEQFF
-	TRBV25-1	TRBJ2-2	TRBD1	TGTGCCAGCAGAGGACAGGGGACGAGCACCGGGGAGCTGTTTTTT	CASRGQGTSTGELFF
once	TRBV18	TRBJ1-2	-	TGTGCCAGCTCCCCACGGGCAGGGCCCACCCCGGAATATGGCTACACCTTC	CASSPRAGPTPEYGYTF
-	TRBV11-2	TRBJ1-5	-	TGTGCCAGCAGCTTAGATCCGGGGCAGCCCCAGCATTTT	CASSLDPGQPQHF